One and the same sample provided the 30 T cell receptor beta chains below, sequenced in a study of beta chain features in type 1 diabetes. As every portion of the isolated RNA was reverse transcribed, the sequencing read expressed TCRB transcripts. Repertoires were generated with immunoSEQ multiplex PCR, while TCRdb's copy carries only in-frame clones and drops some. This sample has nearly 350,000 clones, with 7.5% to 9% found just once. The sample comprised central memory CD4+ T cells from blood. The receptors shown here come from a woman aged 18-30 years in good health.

The CDR3 DNA sequence: TGTGCCAGCAGCGAAGGACTAGCGGTAGGCACAGATACGCAGTATTTT. This sequence encodes CASSEGLAVGTDTQYF. The chain employs TRBV11-3 and TRBJ2-3, with TRBD2 matching over 10 bases. This CDR3 comprises 16 residues. With V trimmed by 5 bases and J by 1 base, 6 bases remained unmatched. Germline-derived CDR1 and CDR2 are SGHNT and YENEEA.

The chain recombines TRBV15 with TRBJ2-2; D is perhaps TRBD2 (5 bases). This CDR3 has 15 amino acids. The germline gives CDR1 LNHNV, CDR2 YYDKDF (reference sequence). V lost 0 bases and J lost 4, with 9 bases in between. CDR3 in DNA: TGTGCCACCAGCAGAGATATGGCGGGCACCGGGGAGCTGTTTTTT. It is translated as CATSRDMAGTGELFF.

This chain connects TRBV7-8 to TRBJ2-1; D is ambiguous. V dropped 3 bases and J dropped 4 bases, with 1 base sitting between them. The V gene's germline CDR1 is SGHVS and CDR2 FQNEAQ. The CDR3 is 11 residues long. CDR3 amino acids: CASSFYNEQFF. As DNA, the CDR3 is TGTGCCAGCAGCTTTTACAATGAGCAGTTCTTC.

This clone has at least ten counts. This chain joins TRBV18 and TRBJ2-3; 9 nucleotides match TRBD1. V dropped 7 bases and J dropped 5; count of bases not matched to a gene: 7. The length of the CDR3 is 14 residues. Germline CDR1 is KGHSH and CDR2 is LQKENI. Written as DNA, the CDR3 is TGTGCCAGCTTAACGAACAGGGGGCGAGATACGCAGTATTTT. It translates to CASLTNRGRDTQYF. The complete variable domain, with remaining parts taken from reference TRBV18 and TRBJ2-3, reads NAGVMQNPRHLVRRRGQEARLRCSPMKGHSHVYWYRQLPEEGLKFMVYLQKENIIDESGMPKERFSAEFPKEGPSILRIQQVVRGDSAAYFCASLTNRGRDTQYFGPGTRLTVL.

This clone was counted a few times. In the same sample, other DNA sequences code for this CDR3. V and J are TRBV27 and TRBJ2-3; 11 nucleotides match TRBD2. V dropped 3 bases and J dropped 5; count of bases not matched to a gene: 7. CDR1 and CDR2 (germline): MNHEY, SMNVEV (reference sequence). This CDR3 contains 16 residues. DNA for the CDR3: TGTGCCAGCAGTTTGCGAATAGCGGGAGGGATAGATACGCAGTATTTT. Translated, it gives CASSLRIAGGIDTQYF.

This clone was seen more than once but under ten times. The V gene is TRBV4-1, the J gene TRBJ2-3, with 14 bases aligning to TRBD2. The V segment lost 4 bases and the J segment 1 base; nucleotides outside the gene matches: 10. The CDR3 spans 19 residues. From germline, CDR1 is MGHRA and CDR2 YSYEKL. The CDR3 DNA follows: TGCGCCAGCAGCCTTGGACTAGCGGGAGGCCCAACCCGCACAGATACGCAGTATTTT. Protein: CASSLGLAGGPTRTDTQYF.

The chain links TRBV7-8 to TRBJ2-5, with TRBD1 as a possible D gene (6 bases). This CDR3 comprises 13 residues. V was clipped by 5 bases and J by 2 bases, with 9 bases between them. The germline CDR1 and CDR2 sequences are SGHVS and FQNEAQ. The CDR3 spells CASSPTGQETQYF. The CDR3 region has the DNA TGTGCCAGCAGCCCCACAGGGCAAGAGACCCAGTACTTC.

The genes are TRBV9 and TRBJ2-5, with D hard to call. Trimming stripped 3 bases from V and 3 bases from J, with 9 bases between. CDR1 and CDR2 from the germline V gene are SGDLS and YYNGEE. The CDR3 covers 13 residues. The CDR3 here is CASSEKDKETQYF. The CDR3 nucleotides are TGTGCCAGCAGCGAGAAAGATAAAGAGACCCAGTACTTC.

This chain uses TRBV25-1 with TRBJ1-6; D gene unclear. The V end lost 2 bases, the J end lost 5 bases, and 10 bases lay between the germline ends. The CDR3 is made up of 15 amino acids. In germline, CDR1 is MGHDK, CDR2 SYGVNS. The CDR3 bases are TGTGCCAGCAGTGAAAGAAATAGAAATAATTCACCCCTCCACTTT. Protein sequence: CASSERNRNNSPLHF. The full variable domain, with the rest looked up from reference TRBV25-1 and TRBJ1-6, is EADIYQTPRYLVIGTGKKITLECSQTMGHDKMYWYQQDPGMELHLIHYSYGVNSTEKGDLSSESTVSRIRTEHFPLTLESARPSHTSQYLCASSERNRNNSPLHFGNGTRLTVT.

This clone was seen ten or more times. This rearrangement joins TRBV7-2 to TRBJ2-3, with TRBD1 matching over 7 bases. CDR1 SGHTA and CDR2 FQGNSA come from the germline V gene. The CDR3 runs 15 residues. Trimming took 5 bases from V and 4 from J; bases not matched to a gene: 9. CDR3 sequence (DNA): TGTGCCAGCAGCCCCGGACAGGCCCGCGCAGATACGCAGTATTTT. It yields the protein CASSPGQARADTQYF.

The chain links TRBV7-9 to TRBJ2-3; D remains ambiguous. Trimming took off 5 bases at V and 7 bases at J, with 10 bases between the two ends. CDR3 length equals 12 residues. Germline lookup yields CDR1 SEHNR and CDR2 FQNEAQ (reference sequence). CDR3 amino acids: CASSTGRNTQYF. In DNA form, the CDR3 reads TGTGCCAGCAGCACGGGCCGGAATACGCAGTATTTT.

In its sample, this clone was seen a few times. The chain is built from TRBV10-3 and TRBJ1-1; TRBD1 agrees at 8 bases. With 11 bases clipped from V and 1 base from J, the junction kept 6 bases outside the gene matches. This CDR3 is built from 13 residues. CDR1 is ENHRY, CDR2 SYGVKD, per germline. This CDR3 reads CASRGQGNTEAFF. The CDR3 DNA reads TGTGCCTCGAGAGGACAGGGGAACACTGAAGCTTTCTTT.

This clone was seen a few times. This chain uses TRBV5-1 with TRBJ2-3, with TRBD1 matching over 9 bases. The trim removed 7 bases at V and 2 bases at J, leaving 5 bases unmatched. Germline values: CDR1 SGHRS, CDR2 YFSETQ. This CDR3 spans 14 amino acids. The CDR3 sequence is CASADRGNTDTQYF. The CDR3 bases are TGCGCCAGCGCGGACAGGGGAAACACAGATACGCAGTATTTT.

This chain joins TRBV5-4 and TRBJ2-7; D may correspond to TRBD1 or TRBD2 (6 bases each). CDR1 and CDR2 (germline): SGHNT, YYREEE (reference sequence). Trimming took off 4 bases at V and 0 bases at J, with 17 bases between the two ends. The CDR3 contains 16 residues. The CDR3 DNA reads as TGTGCCAGCAGCCGGAGGGGGAACCAAATCTCCTACGAGCAGTACTTC. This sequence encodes CASSRRGNQISYEQYF.

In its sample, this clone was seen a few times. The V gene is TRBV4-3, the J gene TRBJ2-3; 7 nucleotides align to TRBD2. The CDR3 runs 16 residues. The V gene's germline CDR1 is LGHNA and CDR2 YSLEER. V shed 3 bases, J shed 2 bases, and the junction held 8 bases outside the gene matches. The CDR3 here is CASSHPHRDYTDTQYF. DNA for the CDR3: TGCGCCAGCAGCCACCCTCACCGGGACTACACAGATACGCAGTATTTT.

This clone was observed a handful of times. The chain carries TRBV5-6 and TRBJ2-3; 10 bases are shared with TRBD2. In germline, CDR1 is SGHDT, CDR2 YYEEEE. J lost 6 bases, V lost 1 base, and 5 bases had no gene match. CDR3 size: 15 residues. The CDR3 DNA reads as TGTGCCAGCAGCTTGATCTCTAGCGGGAGTGATACGCAGTATTTT. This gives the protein CASSLISSGSDTQYF.

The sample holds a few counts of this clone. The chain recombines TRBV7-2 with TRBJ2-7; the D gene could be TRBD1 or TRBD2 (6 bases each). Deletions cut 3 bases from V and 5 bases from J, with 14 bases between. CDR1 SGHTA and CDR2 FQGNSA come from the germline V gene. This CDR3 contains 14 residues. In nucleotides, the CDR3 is TGTGCCAGCAGCTTTGTTCCGGGGGCGGACGAGCAGTACTTC. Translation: CASSFVPGADEQYF.

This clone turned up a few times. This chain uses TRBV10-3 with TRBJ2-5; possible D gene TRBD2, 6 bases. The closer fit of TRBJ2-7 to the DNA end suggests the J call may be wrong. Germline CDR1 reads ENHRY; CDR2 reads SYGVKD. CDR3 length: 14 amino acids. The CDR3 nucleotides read TGTGCCATCAGTGCTTCTGGTAGCGGCTACGAGCAGTACTTC. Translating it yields CAISASGSGYEQYF.

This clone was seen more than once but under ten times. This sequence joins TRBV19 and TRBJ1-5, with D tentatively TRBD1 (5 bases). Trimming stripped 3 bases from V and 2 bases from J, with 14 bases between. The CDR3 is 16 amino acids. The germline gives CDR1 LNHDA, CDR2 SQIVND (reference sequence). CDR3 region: CASSMRQGGGNQPQHF. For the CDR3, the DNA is TGTGCCAGTAGTATGCGGCAGGGCGGTGGCAATCAGCCCCAGCATTTT.

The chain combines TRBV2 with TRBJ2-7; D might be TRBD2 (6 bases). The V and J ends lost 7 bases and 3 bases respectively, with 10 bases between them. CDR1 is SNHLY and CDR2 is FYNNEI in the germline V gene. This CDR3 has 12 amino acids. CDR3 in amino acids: CASTRDGYEQYF. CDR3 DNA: TGTGCCAGCACGCGGGACGGCTACGAGCAGTACTTC.

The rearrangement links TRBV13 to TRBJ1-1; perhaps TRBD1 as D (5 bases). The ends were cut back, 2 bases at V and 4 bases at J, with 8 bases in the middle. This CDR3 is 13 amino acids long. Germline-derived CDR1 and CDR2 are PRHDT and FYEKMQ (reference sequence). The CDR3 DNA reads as TGTGCCAGCAGCTTAATGGGGGGCACTGAAGCTTTCTTT. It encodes CASSLMGGTEAFF.

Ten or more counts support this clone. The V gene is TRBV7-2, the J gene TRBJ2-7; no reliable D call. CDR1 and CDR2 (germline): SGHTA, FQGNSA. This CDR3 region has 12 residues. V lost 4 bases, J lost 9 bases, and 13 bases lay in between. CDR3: CASSSVLGSQYF. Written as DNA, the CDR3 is TGTGCCAGCAGCTCGGTCCTGGGGTCGCAGTACTTC.

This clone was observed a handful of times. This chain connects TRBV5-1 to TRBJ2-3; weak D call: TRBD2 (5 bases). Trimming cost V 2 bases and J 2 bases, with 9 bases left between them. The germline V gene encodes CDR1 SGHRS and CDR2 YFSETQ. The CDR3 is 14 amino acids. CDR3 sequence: CASSFEGSTDTQYF. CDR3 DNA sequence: TGCGCCAGCAGCTTCGAGGGATCCACAGATACGCAGTATTTT.

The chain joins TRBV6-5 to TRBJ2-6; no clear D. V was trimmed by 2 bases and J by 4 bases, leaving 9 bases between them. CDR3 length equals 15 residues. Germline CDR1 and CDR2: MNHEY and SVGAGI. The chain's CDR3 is CASSYPGAGANVLTF. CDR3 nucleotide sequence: TGTGCCAGCAGTTACCCGGGCGCCGGGGCCAACGTCCTGACTTTC.

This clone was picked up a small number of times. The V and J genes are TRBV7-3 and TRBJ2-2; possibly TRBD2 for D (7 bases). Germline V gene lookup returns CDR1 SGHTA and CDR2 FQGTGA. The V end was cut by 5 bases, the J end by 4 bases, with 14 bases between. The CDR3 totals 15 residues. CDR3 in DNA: TGTGCCAGCAGCATATCAGGGGAGGGCACCGGGGAGCTGTTTTTT. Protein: CASSISGEGTGELFF.

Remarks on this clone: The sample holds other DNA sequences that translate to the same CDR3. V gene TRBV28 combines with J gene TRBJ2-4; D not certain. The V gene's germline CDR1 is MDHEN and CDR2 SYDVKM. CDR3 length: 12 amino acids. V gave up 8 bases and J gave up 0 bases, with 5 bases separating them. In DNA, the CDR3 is TGTGCCAGCGGCCTAGCCAAAAACATTCAGTACTTC. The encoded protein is CASGLAKNIQYF. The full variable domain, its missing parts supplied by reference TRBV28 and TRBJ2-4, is DVKVTQSSRYLVKRTGEKVFLECVQDMDHENMFWYRQDPGLGLRLIYFSYDVKMKEKGDIPEGYSVSREKKERFSLILESASTNQTSMYLCASGLAKNIQYFGAGTRLSVL.

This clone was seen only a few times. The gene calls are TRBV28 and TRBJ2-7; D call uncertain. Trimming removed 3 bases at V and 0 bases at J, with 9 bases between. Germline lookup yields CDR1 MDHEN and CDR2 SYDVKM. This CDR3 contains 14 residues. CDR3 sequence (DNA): TGTGCCAGCAGTTTGGACGGAAGCTCCTACGAGCAGTACTTC. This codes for CASSLDGSSYEQYF.

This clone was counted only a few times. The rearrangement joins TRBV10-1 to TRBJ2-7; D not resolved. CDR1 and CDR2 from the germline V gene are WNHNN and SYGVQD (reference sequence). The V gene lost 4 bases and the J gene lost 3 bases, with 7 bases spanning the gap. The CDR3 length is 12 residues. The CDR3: CASSGDGYEQYF. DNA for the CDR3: TGCGCCAGCAGTGGTGACGGCTACGAGCAGTACTTC.

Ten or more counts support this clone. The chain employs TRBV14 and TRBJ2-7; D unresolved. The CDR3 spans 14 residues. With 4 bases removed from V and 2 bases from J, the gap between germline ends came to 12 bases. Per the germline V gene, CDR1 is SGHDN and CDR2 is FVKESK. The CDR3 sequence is CASSPYPTPYEQYF. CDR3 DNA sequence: TGTGCCAGCAGCCCTTACCCGACCCCCTACGAGCAGTACTTC.

The CDR3 spells CASSAAGAGEKLFF. In DNA form, the CDR3 reads TGTGCCAGCAGCGCGGCAGGGGCCGGTGAAAAACTGTTTTTT. The rearrangement uses TRBV5-4 and TRBJ1-4, with D perhaps matching TRBD1 (6 bases). This CDR3 spans 14 amino acids. With 4 bases removed from V and 7 bases from J, the gap between germline ends came to 14 bases. CDR1 SGHNT and CDR2 YYREEE come from the germline V gene (reference sequence).